This TCR beta chain emerged from a study of shared clonotypes between healthy human individuals. Study-wide points: Of the naive CD4 clonotypes, around 5.2% were shared across a few donors.

As processed by the authors: Quality scores were absent from the junction-only immunoSEQ sequences, so filtering differed. Profiled with immunoSEQ multiplex PCR; TCRdb holds only in-frame clones, not every one. The V and J calls and the clone size are those of that table, but D and trimming were determined from the DNA. The table lists approximately 1.5 million clones, roughly 98% of them singletons. About this clone: Its antigen is unknown.

The CDR3 length is 15 residues. From germline, CDR1 is SGHTA and CDR2 FQGTGA. The V gene lost 1 base and the J gene lost 6 bases, with 14 bases spanning the gap. Sequences were obtained from naive CD4+ T cells sorted from blood. The sample's subset: CD45RA+ positively selected. V is TRBV7-3 and J is TRBJ2-3, with D perhaps being TRBD1 or TRBD2 (5 bases each). This receptor was obtained from a man aged 25-40 years in good health. CDR3 residues: CASSLMGTTRDTQYF. CDR3 DNA sequence: TGTGCCAGCAGCTTAATGGGGACCACCCGGGATACGCAGTATTTT.